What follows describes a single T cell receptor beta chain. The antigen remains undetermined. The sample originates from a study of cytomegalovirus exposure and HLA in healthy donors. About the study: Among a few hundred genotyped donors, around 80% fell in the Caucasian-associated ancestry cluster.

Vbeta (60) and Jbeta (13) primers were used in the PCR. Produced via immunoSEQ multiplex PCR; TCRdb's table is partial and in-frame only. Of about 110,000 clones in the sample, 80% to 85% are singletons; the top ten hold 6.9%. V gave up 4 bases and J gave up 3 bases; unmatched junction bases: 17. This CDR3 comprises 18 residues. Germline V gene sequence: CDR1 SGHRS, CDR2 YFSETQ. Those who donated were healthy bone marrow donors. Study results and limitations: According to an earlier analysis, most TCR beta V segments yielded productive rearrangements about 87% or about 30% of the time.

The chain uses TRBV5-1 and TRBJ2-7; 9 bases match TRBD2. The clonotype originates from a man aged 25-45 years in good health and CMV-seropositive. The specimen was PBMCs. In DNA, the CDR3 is TGCGCCAGCAGCCCGGTTGCTAGCGGGGTTTCAGGCAGCTACGAGCAGTACTTC. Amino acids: CASSPVASGVSGSYEQYF.